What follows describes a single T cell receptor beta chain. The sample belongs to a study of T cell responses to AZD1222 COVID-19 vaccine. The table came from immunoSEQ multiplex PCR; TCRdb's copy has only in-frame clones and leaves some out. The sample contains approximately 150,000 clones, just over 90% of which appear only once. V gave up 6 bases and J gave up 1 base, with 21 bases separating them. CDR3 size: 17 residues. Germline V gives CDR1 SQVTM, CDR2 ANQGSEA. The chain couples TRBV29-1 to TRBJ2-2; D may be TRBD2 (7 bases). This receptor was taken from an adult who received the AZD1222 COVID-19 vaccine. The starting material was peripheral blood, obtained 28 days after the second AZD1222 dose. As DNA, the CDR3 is TGCAGCGTCGCCCGCTTTGCGGGGGCTCGGAACACCGGGGAGCTGTTTTTT. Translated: CSVARFAGARNTGELFF.